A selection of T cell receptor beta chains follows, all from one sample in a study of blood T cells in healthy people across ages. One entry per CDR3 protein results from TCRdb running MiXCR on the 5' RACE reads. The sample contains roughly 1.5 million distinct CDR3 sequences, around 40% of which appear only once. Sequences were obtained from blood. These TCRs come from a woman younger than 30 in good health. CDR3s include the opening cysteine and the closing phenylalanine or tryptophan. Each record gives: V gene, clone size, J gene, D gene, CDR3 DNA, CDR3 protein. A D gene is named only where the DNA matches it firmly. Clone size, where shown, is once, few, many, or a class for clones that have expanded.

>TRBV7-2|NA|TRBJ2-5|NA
TGTGCCAGCAGCTTAGAGTTTGCGGGGGAGACCCAGTACTTC
CASSLEFAGETQYF
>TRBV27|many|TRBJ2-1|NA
TGTGCCAGCACCCCCCTTTGGGGCAGCTCCTACAATGAGCAGTTCTTC
CASTPLWGSSYNEQFF
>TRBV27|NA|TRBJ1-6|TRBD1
TGTGCCTGCAGTTTAATCCTCCCGGGACAGGGCAGGTCACCCCTCCACTTT
CACSLILPGQGRSPLHF
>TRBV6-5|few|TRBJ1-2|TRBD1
TGTGCCAGCAGTTATGACAGGGCGGAAGTATATGGCTACACCTTC
CASSYDRAEVYGYTF
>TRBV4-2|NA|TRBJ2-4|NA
TGTGCCAGCAGCCAAGATCCTAGTTGGGGGAACATTCAGTACTTC
CASSQDPSWGNIQYF
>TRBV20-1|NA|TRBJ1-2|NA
TGCAGTGCTAGCGGGCTCCGGGGCCCTTCTAGGAGTGGCTACACCTTC
CSASGLRGPSRSGYTF
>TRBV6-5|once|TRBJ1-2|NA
TGTGCCAGCAGAGGGCTGAACTGTGGCTACACCTTC
CASRGLNCGYTF
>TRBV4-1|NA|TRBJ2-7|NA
TGCGCCAGCAGCCAAGGGGTGGACTCGAGTGCCTACGAGCAGTACTTC
CASSQGVDSSAYEQYF
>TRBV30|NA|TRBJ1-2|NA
TGTGCCTGGGGACAGACCTATGGCTACACCTTC
CAWGQTYGYTF
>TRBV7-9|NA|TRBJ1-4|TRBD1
TGTGCCAGCAGGGAGGGACAGGGTCCGAAGGAGAAACTGTTTTTT
CASREGQGPKEKLFF
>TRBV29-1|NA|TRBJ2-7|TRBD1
TGCAGCGTCGGGACAGGGGAGTACTTC
CSVGTGEYF
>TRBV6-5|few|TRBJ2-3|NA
TGTGCCAGCAGTTATGACAGGCCTAGCACAGATACGCAGTATTTT
CASSYDRPSTDTQYF
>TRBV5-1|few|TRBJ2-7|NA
TGCGCCAGCAGCTCGAGACCTCCCTCCTACGAGCAGTACTTC
CASSSRPPSYEQYF
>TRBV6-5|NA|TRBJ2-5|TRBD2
TGTGCCAGCAGTTACCTAGCGGGGGGGTTTAATGAGCAGTACTTC
CASSYLAGGFNEQYF
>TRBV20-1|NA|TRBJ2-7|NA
TGCAGTGCTCTTCCGGCCGACTCCTACGAGCAGTACTTC
CSALPADSYEQYF
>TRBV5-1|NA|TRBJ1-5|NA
TGCGCCAGCAGCTTGGAGTTTCCTCGGGGCAATCAGCCCCAGCATTTT
CASSLEFPRGNQPQHF
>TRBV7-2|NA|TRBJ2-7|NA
TGTGCCAGCAGCCCCGGCTGGGGGAACAGGTTTGGCGACGAGCAGTACTTC
CASSPGWGNRFGDEQYF
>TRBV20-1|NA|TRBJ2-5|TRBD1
TGCAGGACTTACGACAGGGTGGTCGGGCAGTACTTC
CRTYDRVVGQYF
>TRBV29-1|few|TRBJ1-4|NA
TGCAGCGTTGAGGGGGGACCTAATGAAAAACTGTTTTTT
CSVEGGPNEKLFF
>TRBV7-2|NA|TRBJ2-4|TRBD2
TGTGCCAGCAGCGGCCGGGAGGGCCGGAACATTCAGTACTTC
CASSGREGRNIQYF
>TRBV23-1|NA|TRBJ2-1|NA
TGCGCCAGCAACGAGAACTCCTACAATGAGCAGTTCTTC
CASNENSYNEQFF
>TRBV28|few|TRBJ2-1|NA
TGTGCCAGCAGCATCCGGGCGGTACGCCTCAATGAGCAGTTCTTC
CASSIRAVRLNEQFF
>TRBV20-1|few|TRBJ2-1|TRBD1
TGCAGTGCTAGACCTAGACAGGGTGTCTACAATGAGCAGTTCTTC
CSARPRQGVYNEQFF
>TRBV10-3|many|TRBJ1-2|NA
TGTGCCATCAGTGATGCTTCCCTCGGACAAGCAAACTATGGCTACACCTTC
CAISDASLGQANYGYTF
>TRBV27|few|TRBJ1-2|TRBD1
TGTGCCAGCAGTTTACTCGGGACAGGGAATGTGAATGGCTACACCTTC
CASSLLGTGNVNGYTF
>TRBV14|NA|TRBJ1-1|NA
TGTGCCAGCAGCCCGATGGGACGGACGCTTGAAGCTTTCTTT
CASSPMGRTLEAFF
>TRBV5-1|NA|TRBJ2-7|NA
TGCGCCAGCAGCTGGGGAGACACTAGCTCCTACGAGCAGTACTTC
CASSWGDTSSYEQYF
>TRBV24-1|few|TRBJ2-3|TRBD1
TGTGCCACCAGTGAAGGGACAGATACTAGCACAGATACGCAGTATTTT
CATSEGTDTSTDTQYF
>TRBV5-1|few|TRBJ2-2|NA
TGCGCCAGCAGCTTGGAAGGGTTCACCGGGGAGCTGTTTTTT
CASSLEGFTGELFF
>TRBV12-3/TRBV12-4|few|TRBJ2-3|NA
TGTGCCAGCAGGGTGGGTTCAGGGACAGATACGCAGTATTTT
CASRVGSGTDTQYF
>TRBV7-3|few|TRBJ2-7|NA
TGTGCCAGCAGCACCTCGGACGGGTACGAGCAGTACTTC
CASSTSDGYEQYF
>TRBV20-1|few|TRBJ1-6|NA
TGCAGTGCTAGAACCACCGGAGCAACTAATTCACCCCTCCACTTT
CSARTTGATNSPLHF
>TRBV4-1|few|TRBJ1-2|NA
TGCGCCAGCAGCCAAGTACAGACAGGCTATGGCTACACCTTC
CASSQVQTGYGYTF
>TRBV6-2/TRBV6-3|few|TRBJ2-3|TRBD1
TGTGCCAGCCGTTACGCGGGACAGGGAACAGATACGCAGTATTTT
CASRYAGQGTDTQYF
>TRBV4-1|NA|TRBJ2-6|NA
TGCGCCAGCAGCCAAGAAGTCTCCACGATTCGGCGGTCTGGGGCCAACGTCCTGACTTTC
CASSQEVSTIRRSGANVLTF
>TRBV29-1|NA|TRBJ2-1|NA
TGCAGCGTACGCGGTGGACCCTCCTACAATGAGCAGTTCTTC
CSVRGGPSYNEQFF
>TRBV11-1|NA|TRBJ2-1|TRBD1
TGTGCCAGCAGCTTTGGGACAGGGGACTACAATGAGCAGTTCTTC
CASSFGTGDYNEQFF
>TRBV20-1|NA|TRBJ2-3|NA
TGCAGTGCCAGAGACCCCCTAGTTGCAGATACGCAGTATTTT
CSARDPLVADTQYF
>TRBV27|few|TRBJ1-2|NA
TGTGCCAGCAGAACAGCTGACAGGCACTATGGCTACACCTTC
CASRTADRHYGYTF
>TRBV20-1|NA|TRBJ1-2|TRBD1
TGCAGTGCTAGAGAGGGGGACAGGGTGGATGGCTACACCTTC
CSAREGDRVDGYTF